Listed below are T cell receptor beta chains from one sample, sequenced in a study of identical twins. One entry per CDR3 protein, called by TCRdb with MiXCR from the 5' RACE reads. The sample includes 240,000 or so distinct CDR3 sequences, roughly an eighth seen only once; the top ten take 3.5% to 5%. These records were also assigned to another study, of yellow fever vaccine responses in identical twins.

The sample comprised memory (CD45RO+) T cells sorted from blood. These receptors originate from a woman younger than 30 in good health. Each CDR3 is given without its conserved first and last residue. Clone size is not always given. Where it is, it says once, few, many or a class for expanded clones.

V gene: TRBV6-6; clone size: few; J gene: TRBJ2-5; CDR3 protein: ASIKRTQY
V gene: TRBV9; clone size: few; J gene: TRBJ2-1; CDR3 protein: ASGTSGGSSYNEQF
V gene: TRBV4-3; clone size: NA; J gene: TRBJ2-7; CDR3 protein: ASSQGYGDRGSHEQY
V gene: TRBV7-6; clone size: many; J gene: TRBJ1-3; CDR3 protein: ASSLGIGEYSGNTIY
V gene: TRBV12-3/TRBV12-4; clone size: NA; J gene: TRBJ2-2; CDR3 protein: ASSSASGGAGELF
V gene: TRBV28; clone size: NA; J gene: TRBJ2-1; CDR3 protein: ASSFIGDEQF
V gene: TRBV14; clone size: few; J gene: TRBJ2-3; CDR3 protein: ASSPYILSGTDTQY
V gene: TRBV5-1; clone size: NA; J gene: TRBJ2-3; CDR3 protein: ASSPGTPGDTQY
V gene: TRBV10-3; clone size: NA; J gene: TRBJ1-1; CDR3 protein: ATRQEINTEAF
V gene: TRBV12-3/TRBV12-4; clone size: few; J gene: TRBJ2-3; CDR3 protein: ASRPGGDTQY
V gene: TRBV7-8; clone size: many; J gene: TRBJ1-4; CDR3 protein: ASSFGQGVTNEKLF
V gene: TRBV7-2; clone size: few; J gene: TRBJ1-5; CDR3 protein: ASSLRGPNQPQH
V gene: TRBV11-2; clone size: NA; J gene: TRBJ2-1; CDR3 protein: ASSLNSGSPYEQF
V gene: TRBV30; clone size: few; J gene: TRBJ1-1; CDR3 protein: AWSGSRNTEAF
V gene: TRBV2; clone size: NA; J gene: TRBJ2-7; CDR3 protein: ASRSVTGTYEQY
V gene: TRBV12-3/TRBV12-4; clone size: many; J gene: TRBJ2-7; CDR3 protein: ASSFRTGTEQY